These 24 T cell receptor beta chains share one sample of origin, sequenced in a study of OX40 agonist ivuxolimab in advanced cancers. Here immunoSEQ multiplex PCR was the method, and the copy in TCRdb shows in-frame clones only, minus some. The sample holds around 48,000 clones, 77% seen once. The input for sequencing was CD4+ or CD8+ T cells sorted from blood, taken in a trial of the OX40 agonist ivuxolimab. These receptors all stem from an adult with an advanced solid tumor such as melanoma, head and neck, liver or kidney cancer.

V usage is TRBV4-1 and J usage is TRBJ2-1; D uncertain. Germline V gene sequence: CDR1 MGHRA, CDR2 YSYEKL. This CDR3 has 17 amino acids. Trimming removed 4 bases from V and 0 bases from J, with 16 bases in between. The CDR3 region is CASSPGSPYFSYNEQFF. The DNA for the CDR3 is TGCGCCAGCAGCCCCGGCAGCCCGTACTTCTCCTACAATGAGCAGTTCTTC.

This clone has just one count. The gene calls are TRBV6-1 and TRBJ2-5; D is uncertain. Germline V gene lookup returns CDR1 MNHNS and CDR2 SASEGT. V gave up 4 bases and J gave up 4 bases, with 7 bases separating them. The CDR3 is 12 residues long. The chain's CDR3 is CASSAMAETQYF. The CDR3 DNA follows: TGTGCCAGCAGTGCCATGGCAGAGACCCAGTACTTC.

The chain recombines TRBV4-1 with TRBJ2-1; 8 bases fit TRBD2. J was trimmed by 6 bases and V by 0 bases; bases with no gene match: 19. The CDR3 covers 20 residues. Germline V gives CDR1 MGHRA, CDR2 YSYEKL. In DNA form, the CDR3 reads TGCGCCAGCAGCCAAGATTATCTAGCGGGCTACCCCCTGGGAACCAATGAGCAGTTCTTC. This sequence encodes CASSQDYLAGYPLGTNEQFF.

This clone was counted between two and nine times. One junction end does not reproduce the germline sequence, and a read error may be involved. The CDR3 sequence is CASSYSKGLRNF. The CDR3 DNA reads as TGTGCCAGCAGTTACTCGAAAGGACTCCGGAACTTC. The rearrangement joins TRBV6-6 to TRBJ2-7; D may be TRBD2 (5 bases). There are 12 residues in the CDR3. Looked up from germline, CDR1 is MNHNY and CDR2 is SVGAGI (reference sequence).

This clone showed up just a few times. This sequence joins TRBV7-2 and TRBJ1-6, with D unclear. The V end lost 3 bases, the J end lost 9 bases, and 15 bases lay between the germline ends. The CDR3 consists of 15 residues. CDR1 is SGHTA and CDR2 is FQGNSA in the germline V gene. The CDR3 is CASSFSVGSGSPLHF. The CDR3 nucleotides are TGTGCCAGCAGCTTCAGTGTCGGATCTGGTTCACCCCTCCACTTT.

The chain is built from TRBV9 and TRBJ2-1; the D call may be TRBD1 or TRBD2 (5 bases each). The CDR3 has 14 amino acids. Germline CDR1 reads SGDLS; CDR2 reads YYNGEE. Deletions cut 0 bases from V and 9 bases from J, with 13 bases between. CDR3 DNA: TGTGCCAGCAGCGTAGAGGACCAGAGGGGTGAGCAGTTCTTC. Translated, it gives CASSVEDQRGEQFF.

The rearrangement joins TRBV7-3 to TRBJ2-2; TRBD1 matches at 12 bases. J gave up 6 bases and V 5 bases, and 7 bases lay outside the gene matches. This CDR3 has 16 amino acids. Germline CDR1 SGHTA, CDR2 FQGTGA. The CDR3 reads CASSPARDRGPGELFF. CDR3 in DNA: TGTGCCAGCAGCCCGGCCCGGGACAGGGGGCCCGGGGAGCTGTTTTTT.

The J gene is TRBJ2-2, the V gene TRBV5-1; the D gene is possibly TRBD2 (5 bases). Germline V gene data show CDR1 as SGHRS and CDR2 as YFSETQ. The CDR3 is made up of 15 amino acids. Between the trimmed V and J ends, which lost 4 bases and 0 bases, there was a span of 10 bases. The CDR3 region is CASSPRLTNTGELFF. The DNA of the CDR3 is TGCGCCAGCAGCCCCCGACTAACGAACACCGGGGAGCTGTTTTTT.

CDR3 nucleotides: TGTGCCAGCAGCGGGACTAGCGGGGGGGCTAGGAATGAGCAGTTCTTC. Protein product: CASSGTSGGARNEQFF. The chain employs TRBV27 and TRBJ2-1, with TRBD2 matching 16 bases. CDR3 length: 16 residues. From germline, CDR1 is MNHEY and CDR2 SMNVEV (reference sequence). V lost 6 bases, J lost 7 bases, and 6 bases stayed unmatched.

This chain connects TRBV6-5 to TRBJ2-4; D is unresolved. From germline, CDR1 is MNHEY and CDR2 SVGAGI. The CDR3 covers 13 residues. Trimming cost V 5 bases and J 6 bases, with 11 bases left between them. CDR3 residues: CASSVRQGNIQYF. The DNA of the CDR3 is TGTGCCAGCAGTGTGCGCCAAGGAAACATTCAGTACTTC.

Concerning this clone: The junction does not match germline at one end; this may be a read error. CDR3 DNA sequence: TGTGCCATCAATAGCCCCCCCGGGACAGGTTCCTCCAATGAGCAGTTCTTC. This sequence encodes CAINSPPGTGSSNEQFF. The V gene is TRBV10-3, the J gene TRBJ2-1; 8 bases fit TRBD1. CDR3 length: 17 residues. Germline-derived CDR1 and CDR2 are ENHRY and SYGVKD.

This clone showed up many times. The chain couples TRBV7-9 to TRBJ2-7, with D hard to call. CDR1 and CDR2 (germline): SEHNR, FQNEAQ (reference sequence). The CDR3 spans 15 residues. Trimming took off 2 bases at V and 4 bases at J, with 15 bases between the two ends. The CDR3, as DNA: TGTGCCAGCAGCTTAAGGACCGACCAACTGTACGAGCAGTACTTC. Its protein is CASSLRTDQLYEQYF.

The chain links TRBV6-5 to TRBJ1-5; 7 bases match TRBD1. Germline loops: CDR1 MNHEY, CDR2 SVGAGI. J was trimmed by 7 bases and V by 6 bases; bases with no gene match: 6. The CDR3 covers 13 residues. The CDR3: CASSPDRLQPQHF. The CDR3 nucleotides read TGTGCCAGCAGCCCGGACAGGCTCCAGCCCCAGCATTTT.

V usage is TRBV28 and J usage is TRBJ2-5; perhaps TRBD1 as D (5 bases). CDR3 length: 12 amino acids. Germline V gene data show CDR1 as MDHEN and CDR2 as SYDVKM. V lost 2 bases to trimming and J lost 6 bases, with 7 bases between them. This CDR3 reads CASSLAGKTQYF. CDR3 sequence (DNA): TGTGCCAGCAGTTTAGCAGGGAAGACCCAGTACTTC.

This clone has at least ten counts. This chain connects TRBV7-9 to TRBJ2-2, with D perhaps TRBD1 (5 bases). V lost 3 bases to trimming and J lost 1 base, with 6 bases between them. The CDR3 has 14 amino acids. Germline CDR1 reads SEHNR; CDR2 reads FQNEAQ (reference sequence). In nucleotides, the CDR3 is TGTGCCAGCAGCTTCGACAGGAACACCGGGGAGCTGTTTTTT. It yields the protein CASSFDRNTGELFF.

The chain couples TRBV20-1 to TRBJ1-3; D remains ambiguous. CDR1 and CDR2 from the germline V gene are DFQATT and SNEGSKA (reference sequence). The length of the CDR3 is 11 residues. With 6 bases removed from V and 2 bases from J, the gap between germline ends came to 5 bases. The CDR3: CSAPAGNTIYF. CDR3 coding DNA: TGCAGTGCGCCAGCTGGAAACACCATATATTTT.

V usage is TRBV9 and J usage is TRBJ2-1, with TRBD2 matching over 9 bases. The length of the CDR3 is 18 residues. V shed 0 bases and J 7 bases; nucleotides not matched to a gene: 14. Germline CDR1 reads SGDLS; CDR2 reads YYNGEE. DNA of the CDR3: TGTGCCAGCAGCGTAGCATCCCAAATAGCGGGAGTGGGGAATGAGCAGTTCTTC. It is translated as CASSVASQIAGVGNEQFF.

The CDR3, as DNA: TGTGCCAGCAGCTTCTCAGCGGGATACAATGAGCAGTTCTTC. Its translation is CASSFSAGYNEQFF. The chain combines TRBV7-3 with TRBJ2-1; 7 bases match TRBD2. Trimming removed 3 bases from V and 4 bases from J; junction bases left unmatched: 3. CDR1 is SGHTA and CDR2 is FQGTGA in the germline V gene. The length of the CDR3 is 14 residues.

CDR3 nucleotide sequence: TGTGCCACCAGCAGGGCAACTAATGAAAAACTGTTTTTT. It yields the protein CATSRATNEKLFF. The chain has TRBV15 and TRBJ1-4; D is ambiguous. CDR1 and CDR2 from the germline V gene are LNHNV and YYDKDF (reference sequence). The CDR3 contains 13 residues. V was clipped by 3 bases and J by 0 bases, with 2 bases between them. Full variable domain (remainder filled in from reference TRBV15 and TRBJ1-4): DAMVIQNPRYQVTQFGKPVTLSCSQTLNHNVMYWYQQKSSQAPKLLFHYYDKDFNNEADTPDNFQSRRPNTSFCFLDIRSPGLGDTAMYLCATSRATNEKLFFGSGTQLSVL.

The V call is TRBV2, the J call TRBJ2-3, with D uncertain. The CDR3 loop spans 15 amino acids. Trimming stripped 4 bases from V and 0 bases from J, with 11 bases between. Per the germline V gene, CDR1 is SNHLY and CDR2 is FYNNEI. This CDR3 reads CASSVQPSSTDTQYF. CDR3 DNA sequence: TGTGCCAGCAGTGTCCAGCCTTCTAGCACAGATACGCAGTATTTT.

The chain joins TRBV6-6 to TRBJ1-1; D is ambiguous. CDR1 MNHNY and CDR2 SVGAGI come from the germline V gene (reference sequence). The CDR3 is 11 residues long. V gave up 7 bases and J gave up 2 bases, with 5 bases separating them. In DNA, the CDR3 is TGTGCCAGCACCCCAAACACTGAAGCTTTCTTT. Encoded protein: CASTPNTEAFF.

This clone has more than one count but fewer than ten. The rearrangement uses TRBV30 and TRBJ2-3; D gene ambiguous. Germline CDR1 GTSNPN, CDR2 SVGIG (reference sequence). The V end was cut by 3 bases, the J end by 6 bases, with 10 bases between. This CDR3 comprises 12 residues. In nucleotides, the CDR3 is TGTGCCTGGAGACAGAGACCGGATACGCAGTATTTT. Translating gives CAWRQRPDTQYF.

This clone was seen a few times. The chain combines TRBV4-1 with TRBJ1-4; D may be TRBD1 (5 bases). V shed 2 bases and J shed 1 base, with 8 bases lying between them. CDR3 length equals 15 residues. Germline V gene lookup returns CDR1 MGHRA and CDR2 YSYEKL. The CDR3, as DNA: TGCGCCAGCAGCCAAACGACAGTAACTAATGAAAAACTGTTTTTT. Protein: CASSQTTVTNEKLFF.

This clone has a handful of counts. The chain is built from TRBV10-2 and TRBJ2-1; 8 bases fit TRBD1. In germline, CDR1 is WSHSY, CDR2 SAAADI. Unmatched junction bases numbered 4, after V lost 4 bases and J lost 8 bases. The CDR3 is 13 amino acids. CDR3 bases: TGCGCCAGCAGTGCAGACAGGGGCCATGAGCAGTTCTTC. It is translated as CASSADRGHEQFF.